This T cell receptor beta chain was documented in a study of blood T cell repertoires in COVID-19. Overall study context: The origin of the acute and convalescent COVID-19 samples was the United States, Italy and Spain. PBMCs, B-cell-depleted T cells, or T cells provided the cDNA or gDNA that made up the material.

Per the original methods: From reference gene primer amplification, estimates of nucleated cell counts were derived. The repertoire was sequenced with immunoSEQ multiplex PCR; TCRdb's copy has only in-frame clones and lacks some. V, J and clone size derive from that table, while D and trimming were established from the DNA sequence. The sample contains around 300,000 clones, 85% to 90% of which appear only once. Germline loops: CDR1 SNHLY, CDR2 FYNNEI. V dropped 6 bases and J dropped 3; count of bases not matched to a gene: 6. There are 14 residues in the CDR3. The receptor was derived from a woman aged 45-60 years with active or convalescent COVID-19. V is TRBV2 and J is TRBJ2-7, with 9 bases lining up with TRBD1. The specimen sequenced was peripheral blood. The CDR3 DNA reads TGTGCCAGCAGGAAGGGACAGGGACTCTACGAGCAGTACTTC. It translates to CASRKGQGLYEQYF.